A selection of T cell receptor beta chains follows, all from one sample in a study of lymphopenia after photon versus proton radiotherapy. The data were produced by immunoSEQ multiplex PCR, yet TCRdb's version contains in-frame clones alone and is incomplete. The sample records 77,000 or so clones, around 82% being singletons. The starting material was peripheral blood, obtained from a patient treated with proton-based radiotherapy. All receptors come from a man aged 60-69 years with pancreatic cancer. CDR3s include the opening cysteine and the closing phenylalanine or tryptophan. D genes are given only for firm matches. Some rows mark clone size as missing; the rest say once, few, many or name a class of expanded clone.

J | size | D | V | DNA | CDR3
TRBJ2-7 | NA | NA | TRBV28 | TGTGCCAGCAGCTTCGGGCAGGCCGGGCTTTCCTACGAGCAGTACTTC | CASSFGQAGLSYEQYF
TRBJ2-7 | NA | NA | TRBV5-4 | TGTGCCAGCAGCTTGGAAAGGGCCTACGAGCAGTACTTC | CASSLERAYEQYF
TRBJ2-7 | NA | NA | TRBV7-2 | TGTGCCAGCAGGCGACAGGGGGCATTAGGGACTAGCGACTCCTACGAGCAGTACTTC | CASRRQGALGTSDSYEQYF
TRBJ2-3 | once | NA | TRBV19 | TGTGCCAGTAGTATAGCCCGGGCCTCTAGCACAGATACGCAGTATTTT | CASSIARASSTDTQYF
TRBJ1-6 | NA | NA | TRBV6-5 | TGTGCCAGCAGTTACAGGGGGGGATCACCCCTCCACTTT | CASSYRGGSPLHF
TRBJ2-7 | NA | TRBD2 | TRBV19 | TGTGCCAGTAGTTTTGGGACTAGCGGCATTACCTACGAGCAGTACTTC | CASSFGTSGITYEQYF
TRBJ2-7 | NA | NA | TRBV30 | TGTGCCTGGAGTGTAGCCCTCACCGGCGAGCAGTACTTC | CAWSVALTGEQYF
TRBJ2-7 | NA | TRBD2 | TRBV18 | TGTGCCAGCTCACCACCGGTGGCGGGAGGAACCTACGAGCAGTACTTC | CASSPPVAGGTYEQYF
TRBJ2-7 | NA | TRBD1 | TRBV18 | TGTGCCAGCTCACCGCAGAATTACAGGGGCCGAGAGGACTACGAGCAGTACTTC | CASSPQNYRGREDYEQYF
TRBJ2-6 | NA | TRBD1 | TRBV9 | TGTGCCAGCAGCTACCGCCTCGCCGGGACAGGTTCTCTTAAGGCCAACGTCCTGACTTTC | CASSYRLAGTGSLKANVLTF
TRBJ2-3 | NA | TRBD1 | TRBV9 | TGTGCCAGCAGCGAGAGGACAGGGCCGCCCTCTCCGACTAGCACAGATACGCAGTATTTT | CASSERTGPPSPTSTDTQYF
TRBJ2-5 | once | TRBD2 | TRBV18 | TGTGCCACTCAGTCCAGACTAGCCTCCGAGACCCAGTACTTC | CATQSRLASETQYF
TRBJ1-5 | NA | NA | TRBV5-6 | TGTGCCAGCAGCTTGTTCATGTCGGAGGATCAGCCCCAGCATTTT | CASSLFMSEDQPQHF
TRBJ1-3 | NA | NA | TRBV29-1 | TGCAGCGTTCGCAGCGGTGGGACTGGAAACACCATATATTTT | CSVRSGGTGNTIYF
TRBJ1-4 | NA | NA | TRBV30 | TGTGCCTGGATCTCCCCGGGGGGGGGCAGAGAAAAACTGTTTTTT | CAWISPGGGREKLFF
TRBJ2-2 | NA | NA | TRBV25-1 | TGTGCCAGCAGGGGACTGATGAACACCGGGGAGCTGTTTTTT | CASRGLMNTGELFF
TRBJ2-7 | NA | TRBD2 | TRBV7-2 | TGTGCCAGCAGCCACCGGGAGGGGCCTTCCTACGAGCAGTACTTC | CASSHREGPSYEQYF
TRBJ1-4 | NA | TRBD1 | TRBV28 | TGTGCCAGCAGCCCCAGACAGGGATTTAATGAAAAACTGTTTTTT | CASSPRQGFNEKLFF
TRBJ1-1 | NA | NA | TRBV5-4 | TGTGCCAGCAGCCCAGAGACGGGGCCTATGAACACTGAAGCTTTCTTT | CASSPETGPMNTEAFF
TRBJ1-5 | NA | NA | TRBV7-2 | TGTGCCAGCAGCCCCGACACGTATCAGCCCCAGCATTTT | CASSPDTYQPQHF
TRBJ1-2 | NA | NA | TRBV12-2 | TGTGCAAGTCGCTGTACAGGGTCCTATGGCTACACCTTC | CASRCTGSYGYTF
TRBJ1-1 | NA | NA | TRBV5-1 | TGCGCCAGCAGCTTTTCTATGAACACTGAAGCTTTCTTT | CASSFSMNTEAFF
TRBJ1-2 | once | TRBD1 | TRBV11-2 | TGTGCCAGCAGCTCCCGCAACAGGGGCAACTATGGCTACACCTTC | CASSSRNRGNYGYTF
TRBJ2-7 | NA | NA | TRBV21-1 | TGTGCCAGCAGCAAACGAGGGGCGAGGGGCGAGCAGTACTTC | CASSKRGARGEQYF
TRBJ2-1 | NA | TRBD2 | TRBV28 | TGTGCCAGCAGTCTGGGACTAACTCCCGTGGGTGAGCAGTTCTTC | CASSLGLTPVGEQFF
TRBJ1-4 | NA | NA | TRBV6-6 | TGTGCCAGCAGGGACCTGGGCGAAAAACTGTTTTTT | CASRDLGEKLFF
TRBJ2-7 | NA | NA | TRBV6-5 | TGTGCCACCTCTTGGACGCCCTCCTACGAGCAGTACTTC | CATSWTPSYEQYF
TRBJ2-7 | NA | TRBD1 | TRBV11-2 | TGTGCCAGCAGCGTGGACAGGGGCTACTCCTACGAGCAGTACTTC | CASSVDRGYSYEQYF
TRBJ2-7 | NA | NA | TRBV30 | TGTGCCTGGAGTGTACAGGACGCCAGCGAGCAGTACTTC | CAWSVQDASEQYF
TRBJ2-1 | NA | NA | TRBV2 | TGTGCCACCGCGCGTTCCCGCCCCCAGGGTGGCAATGAGCAGTTCTTC | CATARSRPQGGNEQFF
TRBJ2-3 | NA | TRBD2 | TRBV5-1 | TGCGCCAGCAGCTTGGGGGGACTAGCGGGTGTCACAGATACGCAGTATTTT | CASSLGGLAGVTDTQYF